Included here is one TCR beta chain sequence, with context. These data belong to a study of blood T cell repertoires in COVID-19. Study as a whole: Acute-phase and convalescent COVID-19 samples originated in the United States, Italy and Spain. In each case, the material was cDNA or gDNA derived from T cells, B-cell-depleted T cells, or PBMCs.

In the source study's methods: Researchers report that nucleated cell counts were estimated from reference gene primer amplification. Assay used: immunoSEQ multiplex PCR; TCRdb lists only in-frame clones, some missing. That table gives V, J and clone size, and the DNA gave D and trimming. Found here are some 250,000 clones, more than 75% of them singletons; the top ten hold around 0.99%. The CDR3 covers 17 residues. Germline CDR1 LNHNV, CDR2 YYDKDF (reference sequence). J lost 0 bases, V lost 3 bases, and 4 bases had no gene match. This receptor was taken from a woman aged 40 to 50 who had recovered from COVID-19. This chain joins TRBV15 and TRBJ1-3; 11 nucleotides agree with TRBD1. The sequenced material came from peripheral blood. CDR3 amino acids: CATSRKGTGGSGNTIYF. CDR3 DNA sequence: TGTGCCACCAGCAGGAAAGGGACAGGGGGCTCTGGAAACACCATATATTTT.